These 9 T cell receptor beta chains originate from one sample sequenced in a study of shared T cell receptors in the human thymus. Sequencing used immunoSEQ multiplex PCR; TCRdb keeps in-frame clones, though not all of them. Counted here are hundreds of thousands of clones, over 75% occurring once; the ten biggest clones make up roughly 0.0097%. This sample also belongs to another study, concerning human thymus T cells.

The sequencing sample was made of thymocytes. Every receptor here comes from a boy younger than two with a congenital heart defect.

This chain links TRBV11-2 with TRBJ1-1; 12 bases align to TRBD1. Germline values: CDR1 SGHAT, CDR2 FQNNGV. The CDR3 is made up of 20 amino acids. The J segment lost 7 bases and the V segment lost 0 bases, leaving 18 bases of the junction unmatched. The CDR3 coding sequence is TGTGCCAGCAGCTTAGAGGGACCGGGACAGGGGGCACAGGTTGTTATTGAAGCTTTCTTT. Translation gives CASSLEGPGQGAQVVIEAFF.

Concerning this clone itself: Mismatch with germline at one junction end may stem from a read error. V and J are TRBV7-7 and TRBJ2-7; D perhaps matches TRBD1 (6 bases). The CDR3 has 14 amino acids. Germline CDR1 is SSHAT and CDR2 is FNYEAQ (reference sequence). The CDR3 region has the DNA TGTGCTAGCAGCTTAGGTGAGGGGGACTACGAGCAGTACTTC. Translated, it gives CASSLGEGDYEQYF.

J is TRBJ2-1 and V is TRBV29-1; TRBD1 aligns across 8 bases. The CDR3 has 14 residues. Per germline, CDR1 SQVTM and CDR2 ANQGSEA. V gave up 7 bases and J gave up 6 bases; unmatched junction bases: 11. CDR3 sequence (DNA): TGCAGCGGACAGGGGATGAGGTTTACCAATGAGCAGTTCTTC. Protein: CSGQGMRFTNEQFF.

V gene TRBV6-1 combines with J gene TRBJ2-2, with no clear D. The germline CDR1 and CDR2 sequences are MNHNS and SASEGT. This CDR3 spans 12 amino acids. The germline V and J ends were trimmed by 8 bases and 5 bases, with 9 bases remaining between them. The CDR3 protein is CASVRVTGELFF. As DNA, the CDR3 is TGTGCCAGCGTTCGGGTGACCGGGGAGCTGTTTTTT.

This clone was recorded once. The chain links TRBV5-4 to TRBJ1-1, with D possibly TRBD1 on 6 matching bases. CDR3 length equals 13 residues. Germline-derived CDR1 and CDR2 are SGHNT and YYREEE (reference sequence). The V gene lost 3 bases and the J gene lost 2 bases, with 8 bases spanning the gap. The CDR3 nucleotides are TGTGCCAGCAGCTCGGACAGCAACACTGAAGCTTTCTTT. Its translation: CASSSDSNTEAFF.

The CDR3 is CASSIRDSPKDHTF. CDR3 nucleotides: TGTGCCAGCAGCATCCGGGACAGCCCCAAGGACCACACCTTC. V usage is TRBV5-6 and J usage is TRBJ1-2; 7 nucleotides align to TRBD1. The germline V gene encodes CDR1 SGHDT and CDR2 YYEEEE. The CDR3 consists of 14 residues. V gave up 4 bases and J gave up 12 bases; unmatched junction bases: 15.

The V and J genes are TRBV5-1 and TRBJ2-2, with 16 bases identical to TRBD2. The CDR3 is made up of 18 amino acids. Germline V CDR1 and CDR2: SGHRS, YFSETQ. With 0 bases clipped from V and 4 bases from J, the junction kept 3 bases outside the gene matches. CDR3 DNA sequence: TGCGCCAGCAGCTTGGCCGGGACTAGCGGGAGGGGCACCGGGGAGCTGTTTTTT. This translates into CASSLAGTSGRGTGELFF.

The chain recombines TRBV18 with TRBJ2-1, with 8 bases matching TRBD2. There are 16 residues in the CDR3. J lost 4 bases, V lost 3 bases, and 8 bases had no gene match. Per germline, CDR1 KGHSH and CDR2 LQKENI. The CDR3 is CASSPPVAGLYNEQFF. The CDR3 nucleotides are TGTGCCAGCTCACCGCCCGTAGCGGGATTATACAATGAGCAGTTCTTC.

The chain couples TRBV27 to TRBJ2-7, with D possibly TRBD1 on 6 matching bases. Germline lookup yields CDR1 MNHEY and CDR2 SMNVEV (reference sequence). The CDR3 is 14 residues long. The V end lost 11 bases, the J end lost 4 bases, and 21 bases lay between the germline ends. CDR3 loop: CAPRDKSLFYEQYF. CDR3 in DNA: TGTGCCCCCAGGGACAAGTCGTTGTTTTACGAGCAGTACTTC.